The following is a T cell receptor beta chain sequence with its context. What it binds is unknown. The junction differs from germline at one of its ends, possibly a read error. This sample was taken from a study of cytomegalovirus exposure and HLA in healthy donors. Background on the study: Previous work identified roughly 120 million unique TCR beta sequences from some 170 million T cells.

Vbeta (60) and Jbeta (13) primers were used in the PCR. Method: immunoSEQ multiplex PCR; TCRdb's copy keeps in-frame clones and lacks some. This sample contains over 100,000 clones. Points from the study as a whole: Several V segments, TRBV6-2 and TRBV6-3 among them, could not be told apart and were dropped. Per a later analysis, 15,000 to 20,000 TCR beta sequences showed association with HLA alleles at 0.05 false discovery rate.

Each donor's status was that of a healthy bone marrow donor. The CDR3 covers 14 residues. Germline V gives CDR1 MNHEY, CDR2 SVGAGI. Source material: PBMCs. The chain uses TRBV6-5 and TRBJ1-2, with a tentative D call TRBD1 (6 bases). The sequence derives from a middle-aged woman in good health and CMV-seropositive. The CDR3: CAGSRGGRSYGYTF. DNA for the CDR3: TGTGCCGGCAGCCGAGGGGGAAGGAGCTATGGCTACACCTTC.